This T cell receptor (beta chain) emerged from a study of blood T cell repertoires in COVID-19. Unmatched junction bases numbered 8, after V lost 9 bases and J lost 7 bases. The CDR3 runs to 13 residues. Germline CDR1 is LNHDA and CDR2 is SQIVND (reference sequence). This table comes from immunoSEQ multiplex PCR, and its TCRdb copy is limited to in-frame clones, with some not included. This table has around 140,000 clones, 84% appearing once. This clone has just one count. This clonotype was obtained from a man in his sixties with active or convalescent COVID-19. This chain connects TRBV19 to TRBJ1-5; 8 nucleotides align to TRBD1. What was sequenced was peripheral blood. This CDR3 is CASQGQGRQPQHF. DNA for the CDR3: TGTGCCAGCCAAGGACAGGGTAGGCAGCCCCAGCATTTT.